A single sample gave rise to the 30 T cell receptor beta chains below, sequenced in a study of T-cell reconstitution after alpha-beta-depleted transplantation in children. A library of TCRbeta sequences, prepared with unique molecular identifiers, was generated. Via MiXCR, TCRdb re-called the PCR reads, giving one row per CDR3 protein. The sample lists about 460,000 distinct CDR3 sequences, over 9.5% occurring once. Sequenced here: PBMCs, sampled before TCRalphabeta/CD19-depleted stem cell transplant. The receptors shown here come from a child younger than 10 with inherited bone marrow failure, due to receive a stem cell transplant.

This clonotype came up many times. V gene TRBV10-3 combines with J gene TRBJ2-2; D is undetermined. From germline, CDR1 is ENHRY and CDR2 SYGVKD. V dropped 0 bases and J dropped 1 base, with 6 bases sitting between them. This CDR3 is built from 15 residues. CDR3 residues: CAISESGGNTGELFF. CDR3 bases: TGTGCCATCAGTGAGTCGGGCGGGAACACCGGGGAGCTGTTTTTT.

The chain uses TRBV6-1 and TRBJ1-2; 9 positions match TRBD1. The CDR3 has 14 residues. Germline trimming cut 4 bases from V and 4 bases from J; bases unmatched to any gene: 4. In germline, CDR1 is MNHNS, CDR2 SASEGT. The CDR3 sequence: CASSGTGDVYGYTF. In DNA form, the CDR3 reads TGTGCCAGCAGTGGGACAGGGGATGTCTATGGCTACACCTTC.

With respect to this clonotype: Sequence at one end of the junction differs from germline and may be a read error. The V call is TRBV11-2, the J call TRBJ2-3, with 9 bases aligning to TRBD2. Germline CDR1 SGHAT, CDR2 FQNNGV. The CDR3 is 19 amino acids. CDR3 loop: CARSLGGLLAGAVPDTQYF. The CDR3 region has the DNA TGTGCCCGCAGCCTAGGGGGACTTTTAGCGGGAGCTGTCCCAGATACGCAGTATTTT.

This clonotype was seen many times. The chain recombines TRBV7-9 with TRBJ2-1; D gene ambiguous. CDR3 length equals 15 residues. Germline CDR1 is SEHNR and CDR2 is FQNEAQ (reference sequence). Trimming took off 5 bases at V and 0 bases at J, with 11 bases between the two ends. CDR3 sequence reads: CASSLSRDSYNEQFF. CDR3 in DNA: TGTGCCAGCAGCCTCTCGAGAGACTCCTACAATGAGCAGTTCTTC.

Ten or more counts support this clonotype. V gene TRBV6-2 or TRBV6-3 combines with J gene TRBJ2-3; D unclear. Trimming took off 2 bases at V and 6 bases at J, with 3 bases between the two ends. The CDR3 covers 11 residues. Germline V gene data show CDR1 as MNHEY and CDR2 as SVGEGT. This CDR3 reads CASSYGDTQYF. The CDR3, as DNA: TGTGCCAGCAGTTACGGTGATACGCAGTATTTT.

This clonotype was detected a few times. The chain has TRBV24-1 and TRBJ2-5, with D unclear. Deletions cut 0 bases from V and 9 bases from J, with 4 bases between. The germline V gene has CDR1 KGHDR and CDR2 SFDVKD. This CDR3 comprises 11 residues. The CDR3 protein is CATSDLRAQYF. The CDR3 nucleotides read TGTGCCACCAGTGATTTGCGGGCCCAGTACTTC.

The chain links TRBV5-4 to TRBJ2-1; 7 bases match TRBD2. The germline gives CDR1 SGHNT, CDR2 YYREEE (reference sequence). V dropped 0 bases and J dropped 5; count of bases not matched to a gene: 2. This CDR3 has 14 residues. The CDR3 DNA reads TGTGCCAGCAGCTTGGAGCTAGCGGACAATGAGCAGTTCTTC. Its protein product is CASSLELADNEQFF.

This clonotype was seen many times. The rearrangement uses TRBV27 and TRBJ1-5; no definite D call. Between the trimmed V and J ends, which lost 7 bases and 4 bases, there was a span of 14 bases. The germline gives CDR1 MNHEY, CDR2 SMNVEV (reference sequence). This CDR3 is 14 amino acids long. CDR3 in DNA: TGTGCCAGCAAGCGGCTAGGCAGTAATCAGCCCCAGCATTTT. It translates to CASKRLGSNQPQHF.

This clonotype has ten or more counts. V gene TRBV7-9 combines with J gene TRBJ2-7; D is unresolved. This CDR3 has 14 amino acids. The germline gives CDR1 SEHNR, CDR2 FQNEAQ (reference sequence). V was clipped by 3 bases and J by 0 bases, with 9 bases between them. The CDR3, as DNA: TGTGCCAGCAGCTTTTACTCGGGCTCCTACGAGCAGTACTTC. Amino acids: CASSFYSGSYEQYF.

Turning to this clonotype: A much larger clone sits a single nucleotide away, making a read error possible. The chain links TRBV10-3 to TRBJ2-7, with D possibly matching TRBD2 (6 bases). This CDR3 region has 14 residues. Looked up from germline, CDR1 is ENHRY and CDR2 is SYGVKD. CDR3 coding DNA: TGTGCCATCAGTGGGGGTAGCGGCCCCTACCAGCAGTACTTC. It encodes CAISGGSGPYQQYF.

This chain joins TRBV4-2 and TRBJ2-2, with 12 positions matching TRBD2. Germline CDR1 is LGHNA and CDR2 is YNFKEQ. This CDR3 region has 18 residues. J gave up 2 bases and V 4 bases, and 8 bases lay outside the gene matches. The CDR3 is CASSPSLAGGANTGELFF. As DNA, the CDR3 is TGTGCCAGCAGCCCCTCACTAGCGGGAGGAGCAAACACCGGGGAGCTGTTTTTT.

In the case of this clonotype: With a much larger clone just one base away, this may be a read error. This chain joins TRBV6-2 or TRBV6-3 and TRBJ2-1; 8 bases agree with TRBD2. Germline V gene lookup returns CDR1 MNHEY and CDR2 SVGEGT. The CDR3 runs 16 residues. CDR3 sequence (DNA): TGTGCCAGCAGTTACACGACTATAGCGGGAAGGAATGTGCAGTTCTTC. This encodes CASSYTTIAGRNVQFF.

This clonotype was detected a few times. The chain uses TRBV27 and TRBJ2-1; D is perhaps TRBD2 (7 bases). CDR1 MNHEY and CDR2 SMNVEV come from the germline V gene (reference sequence). The CDR3 totals 13 residues. V shed 4 bases and J shed 14 bases, with 18 bases lying between them. Here the CDR3 DNA reads TGTGCCAGCAGTTCCGTAGGGGGGGGGTTTGAGTTCTTC. It yields the protein CASSSVGGGFEFF.

This clonotype was seen ten or more times. The chain uses TRBV5-1 and TRBJ1-1, with TRBD1 identical over 8 bases. Germline lookup yields CDR1 SGHRS and CDR2 YFSETQ. J lost 4 bases, V lost 3 bases, and 11 bases had no gene match. This CDR3 spans 16 amino acids. The CDR3 nucleotides read TGCGCCAGCAGCTCAGAGACAGGGGCTCGCGGCACTGAAGCTTTCTTT. Encoded protein: CASSSETGARGTEAFF.

About this clonotype itself: This may be a read error, as it is one base from a much larger clone. This chain uses TRBV4-1 with TRBJ2-7; 9 bases fit TRBD2. CDR1 and CDR2 from the germline V gene are MGHRA and YSYEKL. The CDR3 contains 16 residues. The J segment lost 4 bases and the V segment lost 1 base, leaving 8 bases of the junction unmatched. The CDR3 sequence: CASSQGSSGTHYEQYF. The CDR3 DNA reads TGCGCCAGCAGCCAAGGGTCTAGCGGGACACATTACGAGCAGTACTTC.

This clonotype has at least ten counts. The chain is built from TRBV4-3 and TRBJ2-3; perhaps TRBD2 as D (6 bases). V was pared by 4 bases and J by 1 base, with 15 bases between. Per germline, CDR1 LGHNA and CDR2 YSLEER. The CDR3 has 16 residues. DNA of the CDR3: TGCGCCAGCAGCCTTGGGGGGACCCTTCGCACAGATACGCAGTATTTT. Residues: CASSLGGTLRTDTQYF.

At least ten counts were recorded for this clonotype. The V call is TRBV4-2, the J call TRBJ1-1; D gene ambiguous. V gave up 0 bases and J gave up 1 base, with 6 bases separating them. The CDR3 has 14 amino acids. The germline V gene encodes CDR1 LGHNA and CDR2 YNFKEQ. CDR3 residues: CASSQEWGNTEAFF. The DNA of the CDR3 is TGTGCCAGCAGCCAAGAGTGGGGGAACACTGAAGCTTTCTTT.

To note about this clonotype: The junction departs from germline at one end; a sequencing error may be responsible. The V call is TRBV4-2, the J call TRBJ2-3; 14 nucleotides agree with TRBD2. Germline CDR1 LGHNA, CDR2 YNFKEQ. The CDR3 extends over 15 amino acids. This chain's CDR3 is CASSPTSGREDTQCF. CDR3 coding DNA: TGTGCCAGCAGCCCGACTAGCGGGAGGGAAGATACGCAGTGTTTT.

This clonotype was recorded at least ten times. The V and J genes are TRBV20-1 and TRBJ2-7; perhaps TRBD1 as D (6 bases). This CDR3 has 13 residues. Germline loops: CDR1 DFQATT, CDR2 SNEGSKA (reference sequence). Trimming removed 3 bases at V and 2 bases at J, with 11 bases between. Here the CDR3 reads CSARLNRAYEQYF. The CDR3 nucleotides are TGCAGTGCTAGGTTAAACAGGGCCTACGAGCAGTACTTC.

This clonotype was recorded at least ten times. The chain recombines TRBV20-1 with TRBJ1-4; 7 nucleotides match TRBD1. The germline gives CDR1 DFQATT, CDR2 SNEGSKA (reference sequence). The CDR3 runs 17 residues. The V and J ends lost 0 bases and 5 bases, in that order; junction bases with no gene match: 12. The CDR3 DNA is TGCAGTGCTAGAGATTCCGGAACAGGGGCGCCGAATGAAAAACTGTTTTTT. Translated: CSARDSGTGAPNEKLFF.

This chain joins TRBV7-9 and TRBJ2-3; unclear D gene. V lost 5 bases to trimming and J lost 2 bases, with 17 bases between them. Germline assignment: CDR1 SEHNR and CDR2 FQNEAQ (reference sequence). The CDR3 covers 16 residues. The CDR3 nucleotides are TGTGCCAGCAGCCCTCCCCAACTCTTGTTCACAGATACGCAGTATTTT. Its protein product is CASSPPQLLFTDTQYF.

This clonotype appeared many times. The chain combines TRBV28 with TRBJ1-5; a possible D gene is TRBD1 (6 bases). The germline V gene encodes CDR1 MDHEN and CDR2 SYDVKM. V lost 6 bases and J 9 bases, leaving 30 bases between the germline ends. This CDR3 has 18 amino acids. The DNA of the CDR3 is TGTGCCAGCAGCCCCAGATTTGCCCATGAAGGGGGGGAACGGCCCCAGCATTTT. Its protein is CASSPRFAHEGGERPQHF. Full variable domain (outside the CDR3, taken from reference TRBV28 and TRBJ1-5): DVKVTQSSRYLVKRTGEKVFLECVQDMDHENMFWYRQDPGLGLRLIYFSYDVKMKEKGDIPEGYSVSREKKERFSLILESASTNQTSMYLCASSPRFAHEGGERPQHFGDGTRLSIL.

This clonotype was observed at least ten times. The rearrangement uses TRBV20-1 and TRBJ2-3; 7 bases line up with TRBD2. Germline CDR1 and CDR2: DFQATT and SNEGSKA (reference sequence). V trimming: 3 bases; J trimming: 4 bases; junction bases outside the gene matches: 7. This CDR3 is 14 amino acids long. The CDR3 DNA sequence: TGCAGTGCTAGCCTAGCGGCGGGGGCAGATACGCAGTATTTT. This encodes CSASLAAGADTQYF.

This clonotype has ten or more counts. Its ends do not fully match the called genes, so a read error is possible. CDR3 amino acids: CASSPGQFNQPHHF. For the CDR3, the DNA is TGTGCCAGTAGTCCGGGACAGTTCAATCAGCCCCATCATTTT. V usage is TRBV28 and J usage is TRBJ1-5, with TRBD1 matching 7 bases. CDR1 MDHEN and CDR2 SYDVKM come from the germline V gene. This CDR3 comprises 14 residues. Together with reference TRBV28 and TRBJ1-5, the CDR3 gives the full variable domain: DVKVTQSSRYLVKRTGEKVFLECVQDMDHENMFWYRQDPGLGLRLIYFSYDVKMKEKGDIPEGYSVSREKKERFSLILESASTNQTSMYLCASSPGQFNQPHHFGDGTRLSIL.

This clonotype has ten or more counts. The genes are TRBV5-6 and TRBJ2-7, with D unclear. Trimming shortened V by 5 bases and J by 3 bases, and 12 bases separated the two germline ends. The CDR3 contains 13 residues. In germline, CDR1 is SGHDT, CDR2 YYEEEE. CDR3 sequence (DNA): TGTGCCAGCAGAAATAACTTGAACTACGAGCAGTACTTC. Encoded protein: CASRNNLNYEQYF.

The rearrangement joins TRBV20-1 to TRBJ2-4, with 9 bases aligning to TRBD2. The germline V gene has CDR1 DFQATT and CDR2 SNEGSKA (reference sequence). The ends lost 1 base at V and 3 bases at J; junction bases unmatched: 7. There are 16 residues in the CDR3. CDR3 amino acids: CSARVSSGSLKNIQYF. CDR3 nucleotide sequence: TGCAGTGCTAGAGTCAGTAGCGGGAGTCTCAAAAACATTCAGTACTTC.

This clonotype came up many times. This chain uses TRBV7-2 with TRBJ1-4; no reliable D call. The V and J ends lost 5 bases and 8 bases respectively, with 18 bases between them. The CDR3 consists of 15 residues. Germline V gene sequence: CDR1 SGHTA, CDR2 FQGNSA. The CDR3 sequence: CASSPVAVVREKLFF. The CDR3 DNA follows: TGTGCCAGCAGCCCTGTCGCCGTGGTGAGAGAAAAACTGTTTTTT.

The chain carries TRBV29-1 and TRBJ2-7, with TRBD2 matching over 14 bases. This CDR3 is 14 amino acids long. With 4 bases clipped from V and 1 base from J, the junction kept 0 bases outside the gene matches. Germline V gene sequence: CDR1 SQVTM, CDR2 ANQGSEA. The CDR3: CSVGLAGGSYEQYF. The DNA for the CDR3 is TGCAGCGTTGGACTAGCGGGAGGGTCCTACGAGCAGTACTTC.

A note on this clonotype: Germline and junction disagree at one end, which may indicate a read error. V and J are TRBV13 and TRBJ2-1; 14 bases line up with TRBD2. Germline CDR1 is PRHDT and CDR2 is FYEKMQ (reference sequence). The length of the CDR3 is 19 residues. The CDR3 region is CTSSPRMTSGRAGLNEQFF. The CDR3 DNA reads TGTACCAGCAGCCCGCGGATGACTAGCGGGAGGGCCGGGTTAAATGAGCAGTTCTTC.

This clonotype has at least ten counts. V gene TRBV27 combines with J gene TRBJ1-2; no clear D gene. CDR3 length: 14 residues. Germline CDR1 MNHEY, CDR2 SMNVEV (reference sequence). The V end was cut by 4 bases, the J end by 5 bases, with 14 bases between. The CDR3 is CASSSIGRLYGYTF. In nucleotides, the CDR3 is TGTGCCAGCAGTTCGATCGGACGGTTATATGGCTACACCTTC.